The clone carrying this T cell receptor (beta chain) is deemed hyperexpanded. J gave up 2 bases and V 4 bases, and 12 bases lay outside the gene matches. This CDR3 region has 18 residues. Germline V gene lookup returns CDR1 SEHNR and CDR2 FQNEAQ (reference sequence). The data were obtained in a study of control samples from healthy donors and cancer patients. The protocol was immunoSEQ multiplex PCR, while the TCRdb copy is restricted to in-frame clones and leaves out a portion. The sample records 140,000 or so clones, 85% to 95% being singletons. This clonotype was sampled from a man aged 55-75 years with colorectal cancer. V and J are TRBV7-9 and TRBJ1-5; 9 nucleotides line up with TRBD1. Material: PBMCs. The CDR3 is CASSSGLSGQGGNQPQHF. CDR3 bases: TGTGCCAGCAGCTCGGGTTTATCGGGACAGGGTGGCAATCAGCCCCAGCATTTT.